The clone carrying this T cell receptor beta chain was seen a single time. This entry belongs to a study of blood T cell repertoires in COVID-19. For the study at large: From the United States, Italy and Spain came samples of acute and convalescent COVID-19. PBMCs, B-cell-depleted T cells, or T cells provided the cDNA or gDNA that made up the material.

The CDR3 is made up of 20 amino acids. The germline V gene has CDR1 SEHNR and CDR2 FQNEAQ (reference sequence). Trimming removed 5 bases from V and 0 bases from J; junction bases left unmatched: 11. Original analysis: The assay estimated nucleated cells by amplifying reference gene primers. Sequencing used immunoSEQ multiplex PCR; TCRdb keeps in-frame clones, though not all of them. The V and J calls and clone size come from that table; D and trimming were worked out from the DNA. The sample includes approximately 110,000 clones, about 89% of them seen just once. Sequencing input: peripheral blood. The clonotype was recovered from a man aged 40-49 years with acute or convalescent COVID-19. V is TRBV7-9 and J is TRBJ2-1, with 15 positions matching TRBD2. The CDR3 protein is CASSTQGTSGGTSSYNEQFF. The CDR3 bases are TGTGCCAGCAGCACCCAAGGGACTAGCGGGGGGACTAGCTCCTACAATGAGCAGTTCTTC.